A single sample is the source of the 25 T cell receptor beta chains below, sequenced in a study of T cell repertoires in cytomegalovirus infection. TCRdb recomputed calls from the reads with MiXCR, one row per CDR3 protein. The sample yields about 920,000 distinct CDR3 sequences, approximately 31% seen once. Their specific antigens are unknown. The source material was cultured CD8+ T cells from PBMCs, sampled from culture after CMV antigen stimulation. The source is a human donor in good health (CMV status not recorded). Some clones in this sample may be carry-over from other donors' samples.

There are a few counts of this clonotype. The V call is TRBV11-2, the J call TRBJ2-1; a possible D gene is TRBD1 (7 bases). Germline loops: CDR1 SGHAT, CDR2 FQNNGV. V lost 5 bases, J lost 8 bases, and 19 bases lay in between. There are 15 residues in the CDR3. CDR3 bases: TGTGCCAGCAGCCGGACAGGTAGTCCTAGCGATGAGCAGTTCTTC. Translating it yields CASSRTGSPSDEQFF.

This clonotype was counted a few times. The genes are TRBV20-1 and TRBJ2-7; 8 positions match TRBD2. Germline trimming cut 3 bases from V and 0 bases from J; bases unmatched to any gene: 7. Germline assignment: CDR1 DFQATT and CDR2 SNEGSKA (reference sequence). The CDR3 is 15 residues long. The chain's CDR3 is CSASRSGGHSYEQYF. In DNA form, the CDR3 reads TGCAGTGCTAGTCGGAGCGGGGGACACTCCTACGAGCAGTACTTC.

J is TRBJ2-1 and V is TRBV4-1; 8 positions match TRBD2. The CDR3 spans 13 residues. J was trimmed by 10 bases and V by 0 bases; bases with no gene match: 2. CDR1 and CDR2 (germline): MGHRA, YSYEKL. CDR3 region: CASSQEASGEQFF. The CDR3 nucleotides are TGCGCCAGCAGCCAAGAGGCTAGCGGGGAGCAGTTCTTC.

The chain carries TRBV7-4 and TRBJ2-2; 8 positions agree with TRBD1. This CDR3 has 15 residues. V shed 8 bases and J 5 bases; nucleotides not matched to a gene: 10. Germline V gives CDR1 SGHVT, CDR2 SQSDAQ. The CDR3, as DNA: TGTGCCAGCGACTCCTGGACAGGGAGAACCGGGGAGCTGTTTTTT. Its translation: CASDSWTGRTGELFF.

The chain is built from TRBV2 and TRBJ2-5, with 14 bases aligning to TRBD2. Germline loops: CDR1 SNHLY, CDR2 FYNNEI. This CDR3 comprises 17 residues. Germline trimming cut 6 bases from V and 3 bases from J; bases unmatched to any gene: 9. For the CDR3, the DNA is TGTGCCAGCAGCGAGGGACTAGCGGGGGACCTTAAAGAGACCCAGTACTTC. It codes for CASSEGLAGDLKETQYF.

This clonotype was recorded at least ten times. The chain couples TRBV7-2 to TRBJ1-2, with 10 bases matching TRBD1. CDR1 and CDR2 from the germline V gene are SGHTA and FQGNSA. The ends lost 0 bases at V and 7 bases at J; junction bases unmatched: 5. The CDR3 runs to 15 residues. The CDR3 coding sequence is TGTGCCAGCAGCTTAGCGCCCGGGACAGGGGTTGGCTACACCTTC. Protein: CASSLAPGTGVGYTF.

V and J are TRBV7-9 and TRBJ2-5, with D possibly TRBD1 on 6 matching bases. V lost 4 bases to trimming and J lost 1 base, with 10 bases between them. The CDR3 sequence is 14 residues long. Per the germline V gene, CDR1 is SEHNR and CDR2 is FQNEAQ (reference sequence). The chain's CDR3 is CASSSGHFQETQYF. CDR3 nucleotides: TGTGCCAGCAGCTCGGGACACTTCCAAGAGACCCAGTACTTC.

This clonotype was seen repeatedly, ten times or more. V usage is TRBV7-9 and J usage is TRBJ1-1; TRBD1 is a possible D gene (5 bases). Looked up from germline, CDR1 is SEHNR and CDR2 is FQNEAQ (reference sequence). This CDR3 has 13 amino acids. V lost 5 bases to trimming and J lost 2 bases, with 9 bases between them. The CDR3 is CASSPRDNTEAFF. The CDR3 bases are TGTGCCAGCAGCCCTCGGGACAACACTGAAGCTTTCTTT.

The chain links TRBV2 to TRBJ2-4, with D possibly being TRBD1 (5 bases). V was cut by 6 bases and J by 4 bases, with 7 bases left in between. Germline CDR1 is SNHLY and CDR2 is FYNNEI. The CDR3 covers 12 residues. For the CDR3, the DNA is TGTGCCAGCAGGGGGCGGAAAAACATTCAGTACTTC. Its translation is CASRGRKNIQYF.

Notes on this clonotype: A read error may produce the germline difference seen at one junction end. The chain couples TRBV7-6 to TRBJ1-1; TRBD1 aligns across 11 bases. Germline V CDR1 and CDR2: SGHVS, FNYEAQ. The CDR3 has 13 residues. CDR3 DNA sequence: TGTGCTAGCAGCAGGGGGACAGGGGGGGAAGCTTTCTTT. It is translated as CASSRGTGGEAFF.

This clonotype has only a few counts. CDR3 DNA sequence: TGTGCCAGCAGTAACAGGATGACGTCCTACGAGCAGTACGTC. As protein: CASSNRMTSYEQYV. The rearrangement links TRBV6-1 to TRBJ2-7; D possibly corresponds to TRBD1 (5 bases). Trimming removed 5 bases at V and 1 base at J, with 12 bases between. The CDR3 contains 14 residues. Germline V gene sequence: CDR1 MNHNS, CDR2 SASEGT.

The J gene is TRBJ2-7, the V gene TRBV6-1; 7 positions match TRBD1. Trimming removed 6 bases from V and 5 bases from J; junction bases left unmatched: 16. The CDR3 is 16 amino acids. Germline V gene lookup returns CDR1 MNHNS and CDR2 SASEGT. The CDR3 DNA follows: TGTGCCAGCAGCATACCCTCGGGGACAGTGAGCCACGAGCAGTACGTC. Translating gives CASSIPSGTVSHEQYV.

This clonotype was picked up many times. CDR3 sequence (DNA): TGTGCCAGCAGCTTAGTAACTAGCGGGGGAATGGGCACAGATACGCAGTATTTT. Its protein is CASSLVTSGGMGTDTQYF. The chain uses TRBV7-6 and TRBJ2-3, with 11 bases aligning to TRBD2. Germline loops: CDR1 SGHVS, CDR2 FNYEAQ. Germline trimming cut 1 base from V and 1 base from J; bases unmatched to any gene: 7. The CDR3 runs 18 residues.

This clonotype was recorded only once. The chain recombines TRBV28 with TRBJ1-5; unclear D gene. This CDR3 is built from 14 residues. V was pared by 2 bases and J by 9 bases, with 14 bases between. In germline, CDR1 is MDHEN, CDR2 SYDVKM. CDR3 coding DNA: TGTGCCAGCAGTTTACGGACGGTCTCTTGGCCCCAGCATTTT. Amino acids: CASSLRTVSWPQHF. The full variable domain, its missing parts supplied by reference TRBV28 and TRBJ1-5, is DVKVTQSSRYLVKRTGEKVFLECVQDMDHENMFWYRQDPGLGLRLIYFSYDVKMKEKGDIPEGYSVSREKKERFSLILESASTNQTSMYLCASSLRTVSWPQHFGDGTRLSIL.

This rearrangement joins TRBV20-1 to TRBJ1-2, with 10 bases lining up with TRBD1. CDR3 length: 13 amino acids. The V gene's germline CDR1 is DFQATT and CDR2 SNEGSKA (reference sequence). The J segment lost 7 bases and the V segment lost 5 bases, leaving 7 bases of the junction unmatched. The CDR3 is CSAPPGQGSGYTF. The CDR3, as DNA: TGCAGTGCTCCACCGGGACAGGGGTCTGGCTACACCTTC.

There are a few counts of this clonotype. The chain recombines TRBV7-6 with TRBJ2-1; D is perhaps TRBD1 (5 bases). Trimming pared 5 bases from V and 7 bases from J, leaving 12 bases between. The V gene's germline CDR1 is SGHVS and CDR2 FNYEAQ. The CDR3 extends over 13 amino acids. The CDR3 nucleotides read TGTGCCAGCAGCCAGCCCAGGGATAATGAGCAGTTCTTC. Translation gives CASSQPRDNEQFF.

Only a few counts were recorded for this clonotype. The V gene is TRBV7-9, the J gene TRBJ1-1; 7 bases line up with TRBD1. With V trimmed by 5 bases and J by 6 bases, 3 bases remained unmatched. The CDR3 contains 12 residues. Germline lookup yields CDR1 SEHNR and CDR2 FQNEAQ (reference sequence). In DNA form, the CDR3 reads TGTGCCAGCAGCCAACAGGGGTCTGAAGCTTTCTTT. Protein: CASSQQGSEAFF.

The chain employs TRBV7-9 and TRBJ2-5, with 9 bases fitting TRBD1. After removal of 5 bases from V and 3 bases from J, the junction contained 7 bases not matched to a gene. This CDR3 has 15 residues. The V gene's germline CDR1 is SEHNR and CDR2 FQNEAQ (reference sequence). The CDR3, as DNA: TGTGCCAGCAGCCGGGACAGGGAGGTGGAAGAGACCCAGTACTTC. This translates into CASSRDREVEETQYF.

The V and J genes are TRBV4-3 and TRBJ2-1, with 7 bases aligning to TRBD1. The length of the CDR3 is 17 residues. Germline V gives CDR1 LGHNA, CDR2 YSLEER. V lost 2 bases and J lost 0; bases outside the gene matches: 7. CDR3 DNA: TGCGCCAGCAGCCAACCCCACAGGGGCGGCTCCTACAATGAGCAGTTCTTC. Its protein is CASSQPHRGGSYNEQFF.

Worth noting for this clonotype: Its ends do not fully match the called genes, so a read error is possible. V is TRBV7-6 and J is TRBJ2-7; no firm D call. Germline loops: CDR1 SGHVS, CDR2 FNYEAQ. CDR3 length: 14 residues. The CDR3, as DNA: TGTGCCAGCAGCTTACGGGCAGACTCCTACGAGCGGTACTTC. As protein: CASSLRADSYERYF.

With respect to this clonotype: This clone may be a read error of a much larger clone one base away. The chain recombines TRBV7-6 with TRBJ2-2; 9 bases align to TRBD1. Germline CDR1 reads SGHVS; CDR2 reads FNYEAQ. The CDR3 covers 17 residues. Trimming removed 5 bases from V and 7 bases from J; junction bases left unmatched: 14. In nucleotides, the CDR3 is TGTGCCAGCAGCGTCGACAGTTGGACAGGGGTAATCGGGGAGCTGTTTTTT. Protein sequence: CASSVDSWTGVIGELFF.

Worth noting for this clonotype: At one boundary the junction diverges from the germline segment, which might be a read error. V and J are TRBV27 and TRBJ2-1; D call uncertain. The CDR3 covers 12 residues. Germline CDR1 and CDR2: MNHEY and SMNVEV (reference sequence). The CDR3 region has the DNA TGTGCCAGCAGTTTATTGCGCGATGAGCAGATCTTC. It codes for CASSLLRDEQIF.

This clonotype came up a few times. The V and J genes are TRBV7-9 and TRBJ2-5; TRBD1 aligns across 11 bases. This CDR3 region has 16 residues. Germline V CDR1 and CDR2: SEHNR, FQNEAQ (reference sequence). The junction had 8 bases not matched to a gene; V was cut back by 3 bases and J by 5 bases. CDR3 sequence (DNA): TGTGCCAGCAGCTTTCCTGGACAGGGGGCAGGGGAGACCCAGTACTTC. It is translated as CASSFPGQGAGETQYF.

The sample holds a few counts of this clonotype. The chain has TRBV7-9 and TRBJ1-4; D is ambiguous. CDR1 and CDR2 from the germline V gene are SEHNR and FQNEAQ (reference sequence). The CDR3 consists of 12 residues. The germline V and J ends were trimmed by 7 bases and 4 bases, with 7 bases remaining between them. CDR3 loop: CASTRSNEKLFF. The DNA of the CDR3 is TGTGCCAGCACGAGGAGTAATGAAAAACTGTTTTTT.

The chain recombines TRBV3-1 with TRBJ2-1; D is perhaps TRBD1 (5 bases). Germline CDR1 reads LGHDT; CDR2 reads YNNKEL (reference sequence). The ends were cut back, 3 bases at V and 7 bases at J, with 7 bases in the middle. This CDR3 contains 12 residues. The CDR3 loop reads CASSHQGNEQFF. The CDR3 DNA reads as TGTGCCAGCAGCCACCAGGGTAATGAGCAGTTCTTC.